This is a list of T cell receptor beta chains from one sample in a study of PD-L1 blockade in urothelial cancer. Assay used: immunoSEQ multiplex PCR; TCRdb lists only in-frame clones, some missing. Of about 22,000 clones in the sample, around nine tenths are singletons; the top ten hold 10% to 12%. Source: PBMCs, taken around atezolizumab (anti-PD-L1) treatment. The receptors stem from a woman aged 55-69 years with urothelial cancer. The CDR3 runs from the conserved cysteine through the conserved F or W. The D gene is left open where the match is weak. Rows may omit the clone size; those that give it use once, few, many or a size class.

d_call	j_call	clone_size	v_call	cdr3_nt	cdr3_aa
NA	TRBJ2-3	NA	TRBV11-2	TGTGCCAGCAGAAGGCCTATGAGGTCCGGGGATACGCAGTATTTT	CASRRPMRSGDTQYF
TRBD1	TRBJ1-6	few	TRBV7-2	TGTGCCAGCAGCCCAGGACAGGGCAGCTCACCCCTCCACTTT	CASSPGQGSSPLHF
TRBD1	TRBJ1-1	NA	TRBV7-9	TGTGCCAGCAGCTTCAGACAGGGCACTGAAGCTTTCTTT	CASSFRQGTEAFF
TRBD1	TRBJ1-1	NA	TRBV15	TGTGCCACCAGCAGGAGGAGTGGGACAGGGGGCACTGAAGCTTTCTTT	CATSRRSGTGGTEAFF
TRBD1	TRBJ2-1	NA	TRBV5-1	TGCGCCAGCAGCCAGGGGACAGACAATGAGCAGTTCTTC	CASSQGTDNEQFF
TRBD2	TRBJ2-4	NA	TRBV7-2	TGTGCCAGCAGCTTCGGAATAGCGGGGGCCGAGCGGTACTTC	CASSFGIAGAERYF
NA	TRBJ2-2	NA	TRBV11-3	TGTGCCAGCAGCCCAGGAGGGTCGAGGACCGGGGAGCTGTTTTTT	CASSPGGSRTGELFF
TRBD1	TRBJ1-1	NA	TRBV7-3	TGTGCCAGCAGCTCAGCGACAGGGATGAACACTGAAGCTTTCTTT	CASSSATGMNTEAFF
NA	TRBJ1-5	once	TRBV15	TGTGCCACCAGCACGGGAAATCAGCCCCAGCATTTT	CATSTGNQPQHF
NA	TRBJ1-1	NA	TRBV7-2	TGTGCCAGCAGCTCGGGACGGGGGACTGAAGCTTTCTTT	CASSSGRGTEAFF
NA	TRBJ2-5	NA	TRBV5-4	TGTGCCAGCAGCTTGATAGGGGGAACCCAAGAGACCCAGTACTTC	CASSLIGGTQETQYF
NA	TRBJ2-7	NA	TRBV11-2	TGTGCCAGCAGCCCCATTTGGGGGGACTACGAGCAGTACTTC	CASSPIWGDYEQYF
TRBD2	TRBJ2-1	NA	TRBV6-5	TGTGCCAGCAGTTACTCGTCGGCGGGAGGGCACATTGAGCAGTTCTTC	CASSYSSAGGHIEQFF
NA	TRBJ1-5	NA	TRBV28	TGTGCCAGCAGTTTAGGTTATGGGGGCGGCAATCAGCCCCAGCATTTT	CASSLGYGGGNQPQHF
TRBD1	TRBJ2-7	NA	TRBV7-8	TGTGCCAGCAGAGACGGACAGGGGGCCAACGAGCAGTACTTC	CASRDGQGANEQYF
TRBD1	TRBJ1-2	NA	TRBV5-1	TGCGCCAGCAGCTTCCCCACAGGGGGCAACCCTTTCCCCTCTTCTCCTTACTATGGCTACACCTTC	CASSFPTGGNPFPSSPYYGYTF
TRBD2	TRBJ2-7	NA	TRBV4-2	TGTGCCAGCAGCCAGGGTAGCGGGGGGGCGGGCGAGCAGTACTTC	CASSQGSGGAGEQYF
TRBD2	TRBJ2-5	NA	TRBV19	TGTGCCAGTAGTATACAGCGGGAAGAGCCCCAGTACTTC	CASSIQREEPQYF
NA	TRBJ2-3	NA	TRBV6-6	TGTGCCAGCAGACCGATTGGCCCGGATACGCAGTATTTT	CASRPIGPDTQYF
TRBD1	TRBJ1-1	NA	TRBV11-2	TGTGCCAGCAACTCCGACAGGGTGGACACTGAAGCTTTCTTT	CASNSDRVDTEAFF
TRBD2	TRBJ2-5	once	TRBV11-2	TGTGCCAGCAGCCCAGGACTAGCGGGACAAGAGACCCAGTACTTC	CASSPGLAGQETQYF
NA	TRBJ1-2	NA	TRBV6-5	TGTGCCAGCACCTGGGCGGGGGAGGGATATGGCTACACCTTC	CASTWAGEGYGYTF
NA	TRBJ1-2	once	TRBV10-3	TGTGCCATCAGCGGGGGGGGCTTAGGCTACACCTTC	CAISGGGLGYTF
NA	TRBJ2-7	NA	TRBV9	TGTGCCAGCAGCGTAGCACAGGGGAGGTGGTACGAGCAGTACTTC	CASSVAQGRWYEQYF
NA	TRBJ2-1	NA	TRBV5-1	TGCGCCAGCAGCTTGGGTGCACCCTCCAGCTCCTACAATGAGCAGTTCTTC	CASSLGAPSSSYNEQFF
NA	TRBJ2-2	NA	TRBV29-1	TGCAGCGTTGGATGGACAGCTAACACCGGGGAGCTGTTTTTT	CSVGWTANTGELFF
NA	TRBJ2-1	NA	TRBV29-1	TGCAGCGCCGAGAGACAGTACAATGAGCAGTTCTTC	CSAERQYNEQFF
NA	TRBJ1-1	NA	TRBV27	TGTGCCAGCAGTTACACTACAGGGTCGGCCACTGAAGCTTTCTTT	CASSYTTGSATEAFF
NA	TRBJ1-1	once	TRBV7-2	TGTGCCAGCAGCTTAAGTACAGGCGCTCTGAACACTGAAGCTTTCTTT	CASSLSTGALNTEAFF
TRBD1	TRBJ1-4	NA	TRBV6-9	TGTGCCAGCAGTTATTCCGGGACAGGGCGGGAAAAACTGTTTTTT	CASSYSGTGREKLFF
TRBD1	TRBJ2-7	NA	TRBV6-5	TGTGCCAGCAGTTACTCGGGGGACAGTTCCTACGAGCAGTACTTC	CASSYSGDSSYEQYF
TRBD2	TRBJ2-5	NA	TRBV5-1	TGCGCCAGCAGCCAGGGTTTGCGGGGGGCCCAAGAGACCCAGTACTTC	CASSQGLRGAQETQYF
NA	TRBJ2-6	once	TRBV5-6	TGTGCCAGCAGCCCGGCTGGGGGCACTGGGGCCAACGTCCTGACTTTC	CASSPAGGTGANVLTF
TRBD1	TRBJ2-7	NA	TRBV2	TGTGCCAGTACCGGGACAGTATCCTACGAGCAGTACTTC	CASTGTVSYEQYF
NA	TRBJ2-1	NA	TRBV9	TGTGCCAGCAGCGTGAGGACTACGACCTACAATGAGCAGTTCTTC	CASSVRTTTYNEQFF
NA	TRBJ1-1	NA	TRBV28	TGTGCCAGCAGAGGGGGATGGACTGAAGCTTTCTTT	CASRGGWTEAFF
NA	TRBJ2-1	NA	TRBV5-6	TGTGCCAGCACTTCGGGAGATCAGGTGAGCTCCTACAATGAGCAGTTCTTC	CASTSGDQVSSYNEQFF
TRBD1	TRBJ1-4	NA	TRBV15	TGTGCCACCAGCAGAGAGACAGGGGGATATGAAAAACTGTTTTTT	CATSRETGGYEKLFF
TRBD1	TRBJ1-2	NA	TRBV7-7	TGTGCCAGCAGCCCCAGGGACAGCTTCTATGGCTACACCTTC	CASSPRDSFYGYTF
TRBD2	TRBJ2-7	NA	TRBV25-1	TGTGCCAGCAGCTTTAGCGGGAGTTCCTACGAGCAGTACTTC	CASSFSGSSYEQYF
TRBD1	TRBJ1-2	once	TRBV5-4	TGTGCCAGCAGCTCACCGACAGGGGGACTTTCTGGCTACACCTTC	CASSSPTGGLSGYTF
TRBD1	TRBJ2-7	NA	TRBV10-3	TGTGCCATCAGTGAGGACAGGGAAAGCCCCTACGAGCAGTACTTC	CAISEDRESPYEQYF
NA	TRBJ2-2	NA	TRBV2	TGTGCCAGCAGTGAAATACAGGGTATAACCGGGGAGCTGTTTTTT	CASSEIQGITGELFF
TRBD1	TRBJ2-7	NA	TRBV7-9	TGTGCCAGCAGCCCCGGGACAGGGACTTTACGGGAGCAGTACTTC	CASSPGTGTLREQYF
TRBD2	TRBJ2-1	NA	TRBV19	TGTGCCAGTAGTACCCCCTTGGGAGGACTAGGAGATTACAATGAGCAGTTCTTC	CASSTPLGGLGDYNEQFF